A selection of T cell receptor beta chains follows, all from one sample in a study of T cell responses to AZD1222 COVID-19 vaccine. The data were produced by immunoSEQ multiplex PCR, yet TCRdb's version contains in-frame clones alone and is incomplete. The sample contains under 95,000 clones, about 86% of which appear only once. The material sequenced was peripheral blood, taken on day 0 of AZD1222 vaccination. The receptors come from an adult in good health. Both conserved end residues are part of each CDR3. A D gene is named only where the DNA matches it firmly. Size is stated for part of the rows, as once, few or many counts, or as a class when the clone is expanded.

>.|.|TRBJ2-7|TRBV21-1
CASSQRPGTGPSYEQYF
TGTGCCAGCAGCCAAAGGCCGGGGACAGGACCCTCCTACGAGCAGTACTTC
>.|.|TRBJ2-7|TRBV6-5
CASRQLSSYEQYF
TGTGCCAGCAGACAGCTCTCTTCCTACGAGCAGTACTTC
>.|TRBD1|TRBJ1-2|TRBV19
CASSTSTDRQNGYTF
TGTGCCAGTAGCACCTCCACGGACAGGCAAAATGGCTACACCTTC
>.|.|TRBJ2-1|TRBV6-6
CASTQSPLYNEQFF
TGTGCCAGCACCCAATCCCCCCTCTACAATGAGCAGTTCTTC
>.|.|TRBJ2-2|TRBV7-3
CASSQQNTGELFF
TGTGCCAGCAGCCAACAGAACACCGGGGAGCTGTTTTTT
>.|.|TRBJ2-7|TRBV5-1
CASSFRQGNDEQYF
TGCGCCAGCAGCTTTCGGCAGGGGAACGACGAGCAGTACTTC
>.|TRBD1|TRBJ2-7|TRBV3-1/TRBV3-2
CASSLGIAGGEQYF
TGTGCCAGCAGCCTCGGGATAGCAGGGGGTGAGCAGTACTTC
>once|.|TRBJ1-5|TRBV19
CASSIAGGEPQHF
TGTGCCAGTAGTATAGCCGGGGGCGAGCCCCAGCATTTT
>once|TRBD2|TRBJ2-1|TRBV11-3
CASRSPGTSGHNEQFF
TGTGCCAGCAGGTCCCCCGGGACTAGCGGGCACAATGAGCAGTTCTTC
>once|.|TRBJ2-5|TRBV2
CASRELVGTQYF
TGTGCCAGCAGGGAACTTGTAGGGACCCAGTACTTC
>.|TRBD1|TRBJ1-2|TRBV20-1
CSSGTGYGYTF
TGCAGCAGTGGGACAGGCTATGGCTACACCTTC
>.|TRBD2|TRBJ2-3|TRBV7-3
CASSLRGTSPDTQYF
TGTGCCAGCAGCTTAAGGGGGACTAGCCCAGATACGCAGTATTTT
>.|TRBD2|TRBJ2-7|TRBV7-9
CASSLAGGSSYEQYF
TGTGCCAGCAGCTTAGCGGGCGGGAGCTCCTACGAGCAGTACTTC
>.|TRBD2|TRBJ2-7|TRBV19
CASSPGGINEQYF
TGTGCCAGTAGTCCGGGGGGGATCAACGAGCAGTACTTC
>.|.|TRBJ2-7|TRBV12-3/TRBV12-4
CASKGAYEQYF
TGTGCCAGCAAGGGGGCCTACGAGCAGTACTTC
>.|.|TRBJ2-7|TRBV20-1
CSASSTLDSRFYEQYF
TGCAGTGCTAGTTCTACGTTGGACAGCAGATTCTACGAGCAGTACTTC
>.|.|TRBJ2-1|TRBV6-6
CASSYGAGPYNEQFF
TGTGCCAGCAGTTATGGGGCGGGACCCTACAATGAGCAGTTCTTC
>once|.|TRBJ2-7|TRBV28
CASSLGSSYEQYF
TGTGCCAGCAGTTTGGGCAGCTCCTACGAGCAGTACTTC
>.|.|TRBJ1-1|TRBV2
CASSVRVWTEAFF
TGTGCCAGCAGTGTCAGGGTATGGACTGAAGCTTTCTTT
>.|.|TRBJ1-4|TRBV10-3
CAIQQGANEKLFF
TGTGCCATACAACAGGGCGCTAATGAAAAACTGTTTTTT
>.|TRBD1|TRBJ1-6|TRBV4-3
CASSLRQGETPLHF
TGCGCCAGCAGCCTGCGACAGGGGGAGACACCCCTCCACTTT
>.|TRBD1|TRBJ1-1|TRBV19
CASSTRQGKGTEAFF
TGTGCCAGTAGTACAAGACAGGGAAAGGGCACTGAAGCTTTCTTT
>.|.|TRBJ2-1|TRBV3-1/TRBV3-2
CASSHPVGNEQFF
TGTGCCAGCAGCCACCCGGTTGGGAATGAGCAGTTCTTC
>.|.|TRBJ1-1|TRBV7-3
CASSSGQNTEAFF
TGTGCCAGCAGCTCCGGACAGAACACTGAAGCTTTCTTT
>once|.|TRBJ2-1|TRBV28
CASSRTGAGGDEQFF
TGTGCCAGCAGTCGAACAGGGGCCGGAGGGGATGAGCAGTTCTTC
>few|TRBD2|TRBJ2-7|TRBV28
CASSSYGGKSEQYF
TGTGCCAGCAGTTCATACGGGGGGAAATCCGAGCAGTACTTC
>.|TRBD2|TRBJ2-7|TRBV29-1
CSGRLAGSYEQYF
TGCAGCGGCCGACTAGCGGGTAGCTACGAGCAGTACTTC
>.|.|TRBJ1-4|TRBV29-1
CSVVWTAHNEKLFF
TGCAGCGTTGTATGGACGGCTCATAATGAAAAACTGTTTTTT
>.|.|TRBJ2-7|TRBV20-1
CSASGQPYEQYF
TGCAGTGCTAGTGGACAGCCCTACGAGCAGTACTTC
>once|.|TRBJ1-5|TRBV13
CASVHPLVYQPQHF
TGTGCCAGCGTACATCCATTAGTTTATCAGCCCCAGCATTTT
>.|.|TRBJ2-2|TRBV5-1
CASSLIGGTGELFF
TGCGCCAGCAGCTTGATAGGGGGAACCGGGGAGCTGTTTTTT
>.|.|TRBJ2-1|TRBV7-3
CASSSTRPSLSYNEQFF
TGTGCCAGCAGCTCGACGAGACCATCCCTCTCCTACAATGAGCAGTTCTTC
>.|TRBD2|TRBJ2-1|TRBV11-2
CASSPRGTSGSSYWGEQFF
TGTGCCAGCAGCCCACGGGGGACTAGCGGTTCCTCCTATTGGGGTGAGCAGTTCTTC
>.|TRBD1|TRBJ2-7|TRBV5-1
CASSYDRGRYEQYF
TGCGCCAGCAGCTACGACAGGGGCCGATACGAGCAGTACTTC
>.|.|TRBJ1-6|TRBV2
CASSEVPPDIYNSPLHF
TGTGCCAGCAGTGAAGTCCCCCCAGACATTTATAATTCACCCCTCCACTTT
>.|.|TRBJ1-5|TRBV6-1
CASSEGGAQPQHF
TGTGCCAGCAGTGAAGGGGGGGCACAGCCCCAGCATTTT
>.|TRBD2|TRBJ2-7|TRBV7-9
CASSLPTSGRASEQYF
TGTGCCAGCAGCTTACCAACTAGCGGGAGAGCTAGCGAGCAGTACTTC
>once|TRBD1|TRBJ2-1|TRBV7-3
CASSLGQGARNEQFF
TGTGCCAGCAGCTTAGGACAGGGGGCGCGGAATGAGCAGTTCTTC
>.|TRBD2|TRBJ2-3|TRBV25-1
CASSDTPHSGRSRDTQYF
TGTGCCAGCAGTGATACCCCCCATAGCGGGAGGTCCAGGGATACGCAGTATTTT
>.|TRBD2|TRBJ2-3|TRBV6-5
CASRTSGTDTQYF
TGTGCCAGCCGCACTAGCGGCACAGATACGCAGTATTTT
>.|.|TRBJ1-3|TRBV5-6
CASSLFVAGNTIYF
TGTGCCAGCAGCTTGTTCGTAGCTGGAAACACCATATATTTT
>.|.|TRBJ2-5|TRBV7-3
CASSLEGTKETQYF
TGTGCCAGCAGCTTAGAAGGGACAAAAGAGACCCAGTACTTC
>.|TRBD2|TRBJ2-2|TRBV19
CASIAGGNTGELFF
TGTGCCAGTATAGCGGGAGGCAACACCGGGGAGCTGTTTTTT
>.|.|TRBJ2-7|TRBV28
CASASNYEQYF
TGTGCCAGCGCGTCCAATTACGAGCAGTACTTC
>.|.|TRBJ2-5|TRBV7-2
CASSSNGGIQETQYF
TGTGCCAGCAGCTCAAATGGGGGTATCCAAGAGACCCAGTACTTC
>.|.|TRBJ1-1|TRBV2
CASSFRVVGEAFF
TGTGCCAGCAGTTTCAGGGTCGTGGGTGAAGCTTTCTTT
>.|.|TRBJ2-5|TRBV12-5
CASGLGLEGDQYF
TGTGCTAGTGGTTTGGGCTTGGAGGGAGACCAGTACTTC
>.|TRBD1|TRBJ2-1|TRBV29-1
CSAGQSYNEQFF
TGCAGCGCGGGACAGTCCTACAATGAGCAGTTCTTC
>.|TRBD1|TRBJ2-7|TRBV14
CASSQEVGTVYEQYF
TGTGCCAGCAGCCAAGAGGTAGGGACAGTCTACGAGCAGTACTTC
>.|.|TRBJ1-5|TRBV7-2
CASSLYSVSNQPQHF
TGTGCCAGCAGCTTATACTCGGTGAGCAATCAGCCCCAGCATTTT
>.|.|TRBJ1-2|TRBV11-3
CASSLETGGNYGYTF
TGTGCCAGCAGCTTGGAGACGGGGGGTAACTATGGCTACACCTTC
>few|TRBD1|TRBJ1-1|TRBV11-2
CASSGQGDTEAFF
TGTGCCAGCAGCGGTCAGGGGGACACTGAAGCTTTCTTT
>.|.|TRBJ1-3|TRBV7-2
CASSPGFSGNTIYF
TGTGCCAGCAGCCCCGGATTCTCTGGAAACACCATATATTTT
>.|.|TRBJ2-2|TRBV28
CASWPETGELFF
TGTGCCAGCTGGCCGGAGACCGGGGAGCTGTTTTTT
>medium-sized|.|TRBJ2-1|TRBV27
CASSLSGGLAPFF
TGTGCCAGCAGTTTATCGGGGGGGCTAGCGCCGTTCTTC
>.|.|TRBJ2-7|TRBV15
CATSRGARGGNEQYF
TGTGCCACCAGCAGAGGGGCACGCGGTGGGAACGAGCAGTACTTC
>.|.|TRBJ2-3|TRBV18
CASSPGASRTDTQYF
TGTGCCAGCTCACCAGGGGCTAGCCGCACAGATACGCAGTATTTT
>few|.|TRBJ2-7|TRBV12-5
CASALDSPSYEQYF
TGTGCTAGTGCCCTCGATTCCCCGAGCTACGAGCAGTACTTC